This is a list of T cell receptor beta chains from one sample in a study of cytomegalovirus exposure and HLA in healthy donors. Libraries were prepared by immunoSEQ multiplex PCR; TCRdb keeps only in-frame clonotypes and omits some of them. This table holds over 150,000 clones, around four fifths found once. The specimen was PBMCs. The receptors derive from a man aged 50-60 years in good health and CMV-seropositive. The CDR3 runs from the conserved cysteine through the conserved F or W. D genes are given only for firm matches. A row's size may be missing; if present it is once, few, many or a size class.

clone_size	v_call	d_call	j_call	cdr3_aa	cdr3_nt
-	TRBV7-2	TRBD2	TRBJ2-5	CASSFIAGGLDGRETQYF	TGTGCCAGCAGCTTTATAGCGGGGGGCCTGGATGGTAGGGAGACCCAGTACTTC
-	TRBV19	-	TRBJ2-2	CASSTGGRGTGELFF	TGTGCCAGTAGTACGGGGGGCCGAGGCACCGGGGAGCTGTTTTTT
-	TRBV6-5	TRBD1	TRBJ1-2	CASSYSTGEGGYTF	TGTGCCAGCAGTTACTCGACAGGGGAGGGTGGCTACACCTTC
-	TRBV7-7	TRBD2	TRBJ2-1	CASSSGLAGRDEQFF	TGTGCTAGCAGCTCCGGACTAGCGGGGAGAGATGAGCAGTTCTTC
-	TRBV10-3	TRBD1	TRBJ1-2	CAIQGNYGYTF	TGTGCCATACAGGGGAACTATGGCTACACCTTC
-	TRBV7-9	-	TRBJ1-5	CASSLPDQPQHF	TGTGCCAGCAGCTTACCAGATCAGCCCCAGCATTTT
-	TRBV11-3	TRBD2	TRBJ2-7	CASSLGPGGAYEQYF	TGTGCCAGCAGCTTAGGCCCGGGGGGAGCCTACGAGCAGTACTTC
once	TRBV7-9	-	TRBJ2-5	CASSFSHSKETQYF	TGTGCCAGCAGCTTCTCTCACTCTAAAGAGACCCAGTACTTC
-	TRBV11-2	TRBD2	TRBJ2-3	CASSTQRGPDTQYF	TGTGCCAGCAGCACGCAGCGGGGCCCAGATACGCAGTATTTT
-	TRBV6-6	TRBD2	TRBJ2-2	CASSYNSGEHTGELFF	TGTGCCAGCAGTTACAATAGCGGGGAGCACACCGGGGAGCTGTTTTTT
-	TRBV5-1	TRBD1	TRBJ2-7	CASSLWTGAAYEQYF	TGCGCCAGCAGCTTATGGACAGGGGCCGCCTACGAGCAGTACTTC
-	TRBV6-5	-	TRBJ2-3	CASRALRTGTDTQYF	TGTGCCAGCAGAGCACTCCGAACAGGGACAGATACGCAGTATTTT
-	TRBV28	-	TRBJ1-5	CASSSPGGGNQPQHF	TGTGCCAGCAGTTCCCCCGGGGGGGGCAATCAGCCCCAGCATTTT
-	TRBV10-3	-	TRBJ1-5	CAINGDSNQPQHF	TGTGCCATCAACGGAGATAGCAATCAGCCCCAGCATTTT
-	TRBV5-4	TRBD2	TRBJ2-1	CASSLGTSGFNEQFF	TGTGCCAGCAGCTTGGGGACTAGCGGTTTCAATGAGCAGTTCTTC
-	TRBV5-1	TRBD2	TRBJ2-1	CASSLGLAGGGNEQFF	TGCGCCAGCAGCTTGGGACTAGCGGGGGGTGGCAATGAGCAGTTCTTC
-	TRBV5-5	-	TRBJ1-2	CASSLAGGSNYGYTF	TGTGCCAGCAGCTTGGCCGGGGGGTCTAACTATGGCTACACCTTC
few	TRBV28	-	TRBJ2-7	CASSLVQGREQYF	TGTGCCAGCAGTTTGGTACAGGGTCGGGAGCAGTACTTC
-	TRBV19	-	TRBJ2-1	CASSIEASYNEQFF	TGTGCCAGTAGTATAGAGGCCTCCTACAATGAGCAGTTCTTC
few	TRBV5-5	-	TRBJ1-1	CASSRAGRTEAFF	TGTGCCAGCAGCCGGGCAGGGAGGACTGAAGCTTTCTTT
-	TRBV11-2	-	TRBJ2-7	CASSPDPERYEQYF	TGTGCCAGCAGCCCAGACCCAGAGAGGTACGAGCAGTACTTC
few	TRBV30	TRBD1	TRBJ2-5	CAWNRPGTAKETQYF	TGTGCCTGGAACCGCCCCGGGACAGCTAAAGAGACCCAGTACTTC
-	TRBV6-5	TRBD1	TRBJ2-3	CAIRQGATDTQYF	TGTGCCATTCGACAGGGGGCCACAGATACGCAGTATTTT
-	TRBV18	-	TRBJ2-5	CASSPPGRETQYF	TGTGCCAGCTCACCGCCAGGAAGAGAGACCCAGTACTTC
-	TRBV6-5	-	TRBJ2-7	CASRAPGLRGEQYF	TGTGCCAGCAGGGCCCCGGGACTCCGGGGCGAGCAGTACTTC
-	TRBV16	TRBD1	TRBJ1-2	CASSQSRTDRAGSGYTF	TGTGCCAGCAGCCAATCAAGGACGGACAGGGCAGGGTCTGGCTACACCTTC
-	TRBV6-5	TRBD1	TRBJ2-3	CASSYRGQGLDTQYF	TGTGCCAGCAGTTACAGAGGACAGGGACTAGATACGCAGTATTTT